One sample yielded the 32 T cell receptor beta chains listed below, sequenced in a study of type 1 regulatory T cells. MiXCR, applied by TCRdb to the reads, yields one record per CDR3 protein. The sample consists of 20,000 to 25,000 distinct CDR3 sequences, over 55% of them appearing once. These receptors have no known antigen. The sequencing sample was made of cultured T cells, either the whole culture or a sorted T cell fraction (not recorded which). Subset defined: Tr1-enriched cell product generated in vitro against host alloantigens. Receptor source: a human donor in good health.

J is TRBJ1-6 and V is TRBV20-1; D is unclear. CDR3 length equals 13 residues. V gave up 1 base and J gave up 8 bases, with 9 bases separating them. The germline V gene has CDR1 DFQATT and CDR2 SNEGSKA (reference sequence). CDR3 protein: CSARAVGDSPLHF. CDR3 DNA: TGCAGTGCTAGAGCAGTCGGTGATTCACCCCTCCACTTT.

This clonotype came up a few times. This chain links TRBV7-3 with TRBJ2-7; D may be TRBD2 (5 bases). Trimming left V 0 bases short and J 3 bases short, with 6 bases between. The CDR3 is 13 amino acids. Germline CDR1 reads SGHTA; CDR2 reads FQGTGA. In DNA, the CDR3 is TGTGCCAGCAGCTTAACCGGAGGCTACGAGCAGTACTTC. Amino acid sequence: CASSLTGGYEQYF.

The rearrangement uses TRBV2 and TRBJ2-5; D gene uncertain. V lost 4 bases and J 6 bases, leaving 6 bases between the germline ends. Germline loops: CDR1 SNHLY, CDR2 FYNNEI. The CDR3 spans 11 residues. The CDR3, as DNA: TGTGCCAGCAGTGTGTTTCAGACCCAGTACTTC. This translates into CASSVFQTQYF.

The V gene is TRBV19, the J gene TRBJ1-1; D perhaps matches TRBD1 (5 bases). The germline V and J ends were trimmed by 5 bases and 1 base, with 14 bases remaining between them. CDR1 and CDR2 from the germline V gene are LNHDA and SQIVND (reference sequence). This CDR3 contains 15 residues. The CDR3 DNA sequence: TGTGCCAGTAGTGGGATTGGGGGTGGGAACACTGAAGCTTTCTTT. Its protein is CASSGIGGGNTEAFF.

V gene TRBV4-1 combines with J gene TRBJ1-1; 7 nucleotides match TRBD1. The junction had 7 bases not matched to a gene; V was cut back by 4 bases and J by 5 bases. Germline V gene data show CDR1 as MGHRA and CDR2 as YSYEKL. This CDR3 is built from 14 residues. The CDR3 is CASSRGGPQTEAFF. The CDR3 DNA follows: TGCGCCAGCAGCCGAGGGGGCCCGCAGACTGAAGCTTTCTTT.

The genes are TRBV3-1 and TRBJ2-6; 7 bases are shared with TRBD2. V lost 4 bases to trimming and J lost 0 bases; unmatched junction nucleotides: 6. The CDR3 contains 17 residues. In germline, CDR1 is LGHDT, CDR2 YNNKEL (reference sequence). DNA of the CDR3: TGTGCCAGCAGCCCGAGGGAGGGCAACTCTGGGGCCAACGTCCTGACTTTC. It encodes CASSPREGNSGANVLTF.

The rearrangement links TRBV5-1 to TRBJ2-1, with TRBD2 identical over 11 bases. This CDR3 has 15 amino acids. The V gene end was trimmed by 0 bases and the J gene end by 7 bases; junction bases not matched to a gene: 3. Germline CDR1 is SGHRS and CDR2 is YFSETQ. The CDR3 reads CASSLDPSGGNEQFF. CDR3 in DNA: TGCGCCAGCAGCTTGGACCCTAGCGGGGGGAATGAGCAGTTCTTC.

This clonotype was seen a single time. The junction differs from germline at one of its ends, possibly a read error. The chain recombines TRBV19 with TRBJ2-3; 13 nucleotides match TRBD2. Looked up from germline, CDR1 is LNHDA and CDR2 is SQIVND (reference sequence). The CDR3 has 17 residues. This CDR3 reads CASTSRGTSGATNTQYF. The DNA for the CDR3 is TGTGCCAGTACTTCGAGAGGGACTAGCGGGGCCACAAATACGCAGTATTTT.

This chain joins TRBV28 and TRBJ1-5; a possible D gene is TRBD1 (5 bases). This CDR3 region has 14 residues. The germline gives CDR1 MDHEN, CDR2 SYDVKM. The V end lost 5 bases, the J end lost 3 bases, and 11 bases lay between the germline ends. The CDR3 DNA reads as TGTGCCAGCAGTCTAGCAGGGCCCAATCAGCCCCAGCATTTT. Translated, it gives CASSLAGPNQPQHF.

The count of this clonotype is one. Being one base from a much bigger clone, this may be a read error. The chain combines TRBV14 with TRBJ2-2; D may match TRBD1 or TRBD2 (6 bases each). The CDR3 is 13 residues long. V was pared by 8 bases and J by 5 bases, with 12 bases between. The germline gives CDR1 SGHDN, CDR2 FVKESK. The CDR3 nucleotides are TGTGCCAGCGGGGGAGGACAGACCGGGGAGCTGTTTTTT. Translating gives CASGGGQTGELFF.

In this sample, this clonotype turned up a few times. V is TRBV11-2 and J is TRBJ1-5; D uncertain. CDR3 length: 13 residues. Per germline, CDR1 SGHAT and CDR2 FQNNGV. With 0 bases removed from V and 6 bases from J, the gap between germline ends came to 6 bases. CDR3 sequence: CASSLERGQPQHF. The CDR3 DNA sequence: TGTGCCAGCAGCTTAGAACGAGGTCAGCCCCAGCATTTT.

Points on this clonotype: A single base separates this from a much larger clone, so it may be a read error. J is TRBJ2-6 and V is TRBV6-5, with D tentatively TRBD1 (6 bases). V lost 5 bases and J 0 bases, leaving 14 bases between the germline ends. CDR1 is MNHEY, CDR2 SVGAGI, per germline. The CDR3 sequence is 17 residues long. CDR3: CASSRRTVFSGANVLTF. The DNA of the CDR3 is TGTGCCAGCAGTCGCCGGACAGTTTTCTCTGGGGCCAACGTCCTGACTTTC.

This clonotype was seen a single time. The chain is built from TRBV2 and TRBJ2-2; D remains unclear. V shed 7 bases and J shed 3 bases, with 9 bases lying between them. Germline V gene data show CDR1 as SNHLY and CDR2 as FYNNEI. The CDR3 sequence is 13 residues long. CDR3 nucleotides: TGTGCCAGCAAGAGAGAACACACCGGGGAGCTGTTTTTT. Its protein product is CASKREHTGELFF.

The J gene is TRBJ2-5, the V gene TRBV2; tentatively, D is TRBD2 (5 bases). The germline V gene encodes CDR1 SNHLY and CDR2 FYNNEI. The V and J ends lost 6 bases and 7 bases respectively, with 12 bases between them. The CDR3 is 12 residues long. The CDR3 loop reads CASRGESGTQYF. DNA for the CDR3: TGTGCCAGCAGAGGCGAGAGCGGGACCCAGTACTTC.

This clonotype was observed a single time. This chain joins TRBV30 and TRBJ2-5, with a weak D call TRBD2 (7 bases). CDR1 is GTSNPN and CDR2 is SVGIG in the germline V gene (reference sequence). CDR3 length: 13 amino acids. V lost 5 bases and J lost 4, with 14 bases in between. CDR3 in amino acids: CAWEGGKGETQYF. CDR3 DNA: TGTGCCTGGGAGGGGGGGAAAGGAGAGACCCAGTACTTC.

This chain joins TRBV4-2 and TRBJ2-7, with TRBD2 matching over 9 bases. Germline loops: CDR1 LGHNA, CDR2 YNFKEQ. Losses at the gene ends were 2 bases for V and 2 bases for J; bases not matched to a gene: 10. CDR3 length equals 17 residues. The CDR3 reads CASSQSLAGDLTYEQYF. The CDR3 DNA reads as TGTGCCAGCAGCCAATCCTTAGCGGGGGACCTGACCTACGAGCAGTACTTC.

V gene TRBV4-1 combines with J gene TRBJ1-1; tentatively, D is TRBD1 (5 bases). The V gene's germline CDR1 is MGHRA and CDR2 YSYEKL. V was shortened by 0 bases and J by 2 bases, with 10 bases between the two germline ends. The CDR3 is made up of 15 amino acids. The CDR3 region is CASSQDRVSNTEAFF. The CDR3 nucleotides are TGCGCCAGCAGCCAAGACAGGGTGTCAAACACTGAAGCTTTCTTT.

The CDR3 coding sequence is TGTGCCAGCTCTCTCCGTCGCAGCAATCAGCCCCAGCATTTT. Protein product: CASSLRRSNQPQHF. J is TRBJ1-5 and V is TRBV12-3 or TRBV12-4; unclear D gene. The CDR3 spans 14 residues. The V and J ends lost 8 bases and 1 base respectively, with 12 bases between them.

This clonotype has just a few counts. V usage is TRBV3-1 and J usage is TRBJ2-7; no definite D call. V was pared by 1 base and J by 2 bases, with 6 bases between. The length of the CDR3 is 13 residues. The germline CDR1 and CDR2 sequences are LGHDT and YNNKEL (reference sequence). DNA of the CDR3: TGTGCCAGCAGCCAAGGGTTAACCTACGAGCAGTACTTC. Translation: CASSQGLTYEQYF.

This clonotype was detected only once. The rearrangement links TRBV10-3 to TRBJ2-7; D uncertain. Germline values: CDR1 ENHRY, CDR2 SYGVKD. Trimming removed 4 bases from V and 4 bases from J, with 11 bases in between. The CDR3 is 13 residues long. The CDR3 loop is CAISAQTSYEQYF. The CDR3 DNA reads TGTGCCATCAGTGCCCAGACCTCATACGAGCAGTACTTC.

This rearrangement joins TRBV28 to TRBJ2-1, with TRBD2 matching 8 bases. The CDR3 covers 15 residues. Per the germline V gene, CDR1 is MDHEN and CDR2 is SYDVKM. V dropped 3 bases and J dropped 8; count of bases not matched to a gene: 9. CDR3 in amino acids: CASSLPGGAFHEQFF. In DNA, the CDR3 is TGTGCCAGCAGTTTGCCGGGGGGGGCCTTCCATGAGCAGTTCTTC.

V is TRBV10-3 and J is TRBJ2-2, with D possibly matching TRBD1 (6 bases). V gave up 6 bases and J gave up 0 bases, with 14 bases separating them. This CDR3 contains 16 residues. Germline lookup yields CDR1 ENHRY and CDR2 SYGVKD. This chain's CDR3 is CAISPTGVANTGELFF. CDR3 in DNA: TGTGCCATCAGCCCGACAGGAGTCGCGAACACCGGGGAGCTGTTTTTT.

This clonotype is termed medium-sized. V is TRBV11-3 and J is TRBJ2-1; 8 positions agree with TRBD2. V dropped 4 bases and J dropped 7; count of bases not matched to a gene: 12. Germline V gives CDR1 SGHNT, CDR2 YENEEA. The CDR3 sequence is 16 residues long. CDR3 nucleotide sequence: TGTGCCAGCAGCTCGAAGAGACTAGCGAGGATGAATGAGCAGTTCTTC. Its protein product is CASSSKRLARMNEQFF.

The V gene is TRBV7-2, the J gene TRBJ2-3, with unresolved D. The germline V and J ends were trimmed by 8 bases and 6 bases, with 9 bases remaining between them. The CDR3 consists of 11 residues. Germline V gene data show CDR1 as SGHTA and CDR2 as FQGNSA. The CDR3 region has the DNA TGTGCCAGCGGTTTGTATGATACGCAGTATTTT. It yields the protein CASGLYDTQYF.

Details on this clonotype: This CDR3 fails to terminate in the conserved phenylalanine or tryptophan, so it likely reflects a read error. This chain connects TRBV6-1 to TRBJ2-3, with 7 bases lining up with TRBD2. Per the germline V gene, CDR1 is MNHNS and CDR2 is SASEGT. The CDR3 has 17 amino acids. The trim removed 6 bases at V and 7 bases at J, leaving 19 bases unmatched. CDR3 residues: CASSPPGGNAVINTQYY. CDR3 nucleotide sequence: TGTGCCAGCAGCCCTCCCGGGGGGAACGCAGTCATAAATACGCAGTATTAT.

This chain uses TRBV5-1 with TRBJ2-7; D might be TRBD2 (7 bases). The CDR3 extends over 15 amino acids. V gave up 4 bases and J gave up 5 bases, with 19 bases separating them. Germline CDR1 and CDR2: SGHRS and YFSETQ. In DNA, the CDR3 is TGCGCCAGCAGCCCCGGGGCGGGGGCGCGGAACGAGCAGTACTTC. Residues: CASSPGAGARNEQYF. The full variable domain, in which reference TRBV5-1 and TRBJ2-7 provide the parts outside the CDR3, is KAGVTQTPRYLIKTRGQQVTLSCSPISGHRSVSWYQQTPGQGLQFLFEYFSETQRNKGNFPGRFSGRQFSNSRSEMNVSTLELGDSALYLCASSPGAGARNEQYFGPGTRLTVT.

V gene TRBV5-1 combines with J gene TRBJ1-1; TRBD1 might be the D (6 bases). The CDR3 has 15 residues. Per germline, CDR1 SGHRS and CDR2 YFSETQ. The V and J ends lost 4 bases and 5 bases respectively, with 18 bases between them. As DNA, the CDR3 is TGCGCCAGCAGCCCGGGCGGGGGCGCCCGGACTGAAGCTTTCTTT. It translates to CASSPGGGARTEAFF.

The CDR3 nucleotides are TGCGCCAGCAAACAGGGGGCGAGCTATGGCTACACCTTC. Translating it yields CASKQGASYGYTF. V and J are TRBV4-1 and TRBJ1-2; TRBD1 matches at 9 bases. V was clipped by 7 bases and J by 4 bases; unmatched bases: 4. The V gene's germline CDR1 is MGHRA and CDR2 YSYEKL. The CDR3 spans 13 residues.

A remark on this clonotype: At one end the junction does not follow the germline gene, possibly because of a read error. The rearrangement joins TRBV7-7 to TRBJ2-1; weak D call: TRBD1 (6 bases). From germline, CDR1 is SSHAT and CDR2 FNYEAQ (reference sequence). CDR3 size: 13 residues. The CDR3 region has the DNA TGTGCTAGCAGCCAGGACAGATACAATGAGCAGTTCTTC. Amino acids: CASSQDRYNEQFF.

V is TRBV3-1 and J is TRBJ2-5; 10 bases map to TRBD2. After removal of 4 bases from V and 5 bases from J, the junction contained 13 bases not matched to a gene. Per germline, CDR1 LGHDT and CDR2 YNNKEL (reference sequence). The CDR3 sequence is 17 residues long. Written as DNA, the CDR3 is TGTGCCAGCAGCCCGAGAACTAGCGGGGTAAGGCGGGAGACCCAGTACTTC. This encodes CASSPRTSGVRRETQYF.

The J gene is TRBJ1-1, the V gene TRBV29-1, with 7 bases fitting TRBD1. The V gene end was trimmed by 6 bases and the J gene end by 5 bases; junction bases not matched to a gene: 6. Germline CDR1 reads SQVTM; CDR2 reads ANQGSEA. The CDR3 consists of 12 residues. The CDR3 spells CSVNRGGTEAFF. In nucleotides, the CDR3 is TGCAGCGTAAACAGGGGTGGTACTGAAGCTTTCTTT.

The chain uses TRBV20-1 and TRBJ2-1; D is possibly TRBD2 (6 bases). This CDR3 region has 15 residues. Deletions cut 6 bases from V and 4 bases from J, with 19 bases between. Germline V lookup: CDR1 DFQATT, CDR2 SNEGSKA (reference sequence). CDR3 sequence reads: CSARRPGTVYNEQFF. DNA of the CDR3: TGCAGTGCGCGTCGCCCCGGGACTGTTTACAATGAGCAGTTCTTC.